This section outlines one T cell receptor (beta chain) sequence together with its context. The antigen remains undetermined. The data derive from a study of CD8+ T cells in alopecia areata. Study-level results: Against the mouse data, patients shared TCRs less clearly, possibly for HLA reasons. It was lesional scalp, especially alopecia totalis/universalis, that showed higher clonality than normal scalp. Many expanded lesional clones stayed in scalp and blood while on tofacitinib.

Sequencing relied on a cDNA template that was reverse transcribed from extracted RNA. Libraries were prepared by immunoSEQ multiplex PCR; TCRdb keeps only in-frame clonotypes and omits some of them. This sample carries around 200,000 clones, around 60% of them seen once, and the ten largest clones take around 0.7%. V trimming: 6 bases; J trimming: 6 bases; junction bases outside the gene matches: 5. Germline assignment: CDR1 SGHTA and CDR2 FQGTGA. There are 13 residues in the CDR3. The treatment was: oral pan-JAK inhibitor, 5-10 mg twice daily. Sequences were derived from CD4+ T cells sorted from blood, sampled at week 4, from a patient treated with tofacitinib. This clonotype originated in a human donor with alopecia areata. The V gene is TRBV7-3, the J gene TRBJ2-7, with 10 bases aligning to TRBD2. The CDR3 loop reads CASRAAGGTEQYF. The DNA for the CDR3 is TGTGCCAGCAGGGCAGCGGGAGGGACCGAGCAGTACTTC.